The text below deals with one TCR beta chain. Its cognate antigen has yet to be identified. This entry belongs to a study of monozygotic twins with inflammatory bowel disease (dated by TCRdb to between 2019 and 2020). Regarding the research as a whole: The complete study included roughly 30 monozygotic twin pairs: 19 IBD-discordant Danish pairs and nine German pairs, of which four were IBD-concordant and five were IBD-discordant. Within discordant pairs, disease-associated traits were sought mainly by comparing IBD patients with their genetically identical healthy co-twins. Each individual had, on average, about 151 000 unique TCRalpha sequences and 181 000 unique TCRbeta sequences available for analysis. Findings and caveats that apply to the study as a whole: The results gave no support for a single strong signal or clonotype linked to IBD. Different T cell subtypes could not be distinguished in the analysis. Because patients received different immunosuppressive treatments, the repertoires may have picked up extra background noise and variability between individuals. IBD patients shared fewer clonotypes with other individuals than healthy twins did, most markedly in patients showing signs of disease activity. Measured by the inverse Simpson index, TCRbeta repertoire diversity was lower in IBD patients than in their healthy co-twins. Concordant and discordant twins showed no difference in repertoire similarity, possibly because of limited statistical power.

The method behind the library was 5' RACE. Preparation of each TCR library used about 4,000 ng of total RNA. cDNA was synthesized with SMARTScribe reverse transcriptase in eight separate reactions per sample. During cDNA synthesis, unique molecular identifiers containing a 6-nucleotide sample barcode were introduced by template switching. Two nested PCRs of around 16 and 10 cycles amplified the TCRalpha and TCRbeta cDNA, and bead purification followed each PCR. Before amplification, the cDNA was treated with uracil DNA-glycosylase and purified using the QIAquick PCR purification kit. The second PCR added Illumina TruSeq-compatible adapters along with sample-specific barcodes. Library quality and concentration were assessed using TapeStation and Qubit, and 4.5 to 6.5 ng of each library was pooled. The pooled libraries were sequenced with 2 x 100 bp reads and custom sequencing primers on an Illumina HiSeq2500 single-index Rapid Run. Under the source paper's analysis protocol: MiGEC version 1.2.6 was used for UMI-based consensus assembly, which corrected PCR and sequencing errors. V(D)J alignment, clonotype assembly and CDR3 extraction were performed with MiXCR version 2.1.1. To normalise gene usage, clonotype sharing and MAIT/NKT TCR abundance, the top 1000, 10 000 and 20 000 clonotypes in each sample were analysed. After downsampling to 27 000 UMIs, diversity was calculated as the inverse Simpson index using the vegan R package. Paired Mann-Whitney U tests were applied to discordant twin pairs, and Benjamini-Hochberg correction was used for multiple testing. After the reads were reprocessed by TCRdb, one entry was made per CDR3 protein sequence, with no DNA. None of the V and J calls come from the authors' own analysis; TCRdb made them. The table of this sample itemizes roughly 160,000 distinct CDR3 sequences. Around 2.4% of the sample goes to the ten largest clones.

From each donor, a roughly 2.5 ml peripheral blood sample was drawn into PAXgene tubes and stored at -80 degrees C. Without any T cell sorting, total RNA was extracted from whole blood using the PAXgene blood miRNA kit on an automated QIAcube. Peripheral blood from monozygotic twin pairs concordant or discordant for inflammatory bowel disease was subjected to deep TCRalpha and TCRbeta repertoire profiling with unique molecular barcoding. Smoking habits were recorded for all twin pairs, and individuals were classified as current, former or never smokers. Reading the germline V gene (reference sequence) gives CDR1 SEHNR and CDR2 FQNEAQ. The CDR3 runs 15 residues from the cysteine to the phenylalanine. No coding sequence is recorded.

The sequence joins TRBV7-9 to TRBJ2-7. This TCR was recovered from a human donor with ulcerative colitis or Crohn's disease, or a healthy co-twin of an affected twin (not recorded which). Sequenced input: blood. The CDR3 sequence is CASSFSSHRPYEQYF.